The following is a T cell receptor (beta chain) sequence with its context. The antigen is undetermined. This sample was included in a study of T cells in localized non-small cell lung cancer. Study conclusions and caveats: Uninvolved nearby lung showed the greatest T cell clonality, exceeding that found in tumor. When the top 100 tumor clones were examined, a median 57 of them also appeared in the adjacent lung, which was paired and uninvolved. Density of T cells in blood, when higher, went with longer overall survival.

Germline V gene lookup returns CDR1 SGHTA and CDR2 FQGTGA. CDR3 length: 13 residues. Deletions cut 5 bases from V and 5 bases from J, with 11 bases between. The protocol was immunoSEQ multiplex PCR, while the TCRdb copy is restricted to in-frame clones and leaves out a portion. The sample consists of 48,000 or so clones, 60% to 80% of them appearing once. This clonotype was obtained from a man aged 40 to 70 with stage I squamous cell lung carcinoma. This chain uses TRBV7-3 with TRBJ2-3; D is ambiguous. The material was peripheral blood, obtained before any cancer treatment. The CDR3: CASSTGPLDTQYF. DNA for the CDR3: TGTGCCAGCAGCACTGGACCCTTAGATACGCAGTATTTT. Filled out from reference TRBV7-3 and TRBJ2-3, the complete variable domain reads GAGVSQTPSNKVTEKGKYVELRCDPISGHTALYWYRQSLGQGPEFLIYFQGTGAADDSGLPNDRFFAVRPEGSVSTLKIQRTERGDSAVYLCASSTGPLDTQYFGPGTRLTVL.